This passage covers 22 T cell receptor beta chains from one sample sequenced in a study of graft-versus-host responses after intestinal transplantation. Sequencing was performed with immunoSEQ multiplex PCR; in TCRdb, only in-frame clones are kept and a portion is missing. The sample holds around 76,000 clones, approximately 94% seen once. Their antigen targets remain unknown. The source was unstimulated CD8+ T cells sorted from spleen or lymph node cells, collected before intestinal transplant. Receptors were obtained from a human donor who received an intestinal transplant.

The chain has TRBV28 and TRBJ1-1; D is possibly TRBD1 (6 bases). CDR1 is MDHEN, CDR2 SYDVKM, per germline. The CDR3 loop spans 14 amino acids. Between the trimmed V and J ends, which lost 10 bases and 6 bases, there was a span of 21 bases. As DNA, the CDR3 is TGTGCCACCGGAGGAACAGGGCCGACGGCTGAAGCTTTCTTT. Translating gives CATGGTGPTAEAFF.

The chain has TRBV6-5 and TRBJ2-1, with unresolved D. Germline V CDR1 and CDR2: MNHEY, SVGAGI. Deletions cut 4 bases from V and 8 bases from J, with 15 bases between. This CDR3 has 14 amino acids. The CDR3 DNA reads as TGTGCCAGCAGTTCTAACGGGCCGCCGGATGAGCAGTTCTTC. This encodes CASSSNGPPDEQFF.

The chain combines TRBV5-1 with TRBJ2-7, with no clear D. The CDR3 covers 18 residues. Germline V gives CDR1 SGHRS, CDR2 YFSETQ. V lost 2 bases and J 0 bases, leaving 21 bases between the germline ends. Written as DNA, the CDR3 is TGCGCCAGCAGCTTCAGTAGCTGGTGGCTCGGAAACTCCTACGAGCAGTACTTC. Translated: CASSFSSWWLGNSYEQYF.

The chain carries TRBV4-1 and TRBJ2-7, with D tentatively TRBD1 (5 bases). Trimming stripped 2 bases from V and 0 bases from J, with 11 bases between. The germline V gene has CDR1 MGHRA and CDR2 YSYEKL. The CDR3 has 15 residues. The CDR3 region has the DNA TGCGCCAGCAGCCAAACCTCGGACACCTCCTACGAGCAGTACTTC. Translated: CASSQTSDTSYEQYF.

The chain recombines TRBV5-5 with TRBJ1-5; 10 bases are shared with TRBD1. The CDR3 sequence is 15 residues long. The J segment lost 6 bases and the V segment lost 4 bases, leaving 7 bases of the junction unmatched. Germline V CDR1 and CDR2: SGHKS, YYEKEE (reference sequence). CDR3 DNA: TGTGCCAGCAGCGTCGGGACAGGGGACCGTCAGCCCCAGCATTTT. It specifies CASSVGTGDRQPQHF.

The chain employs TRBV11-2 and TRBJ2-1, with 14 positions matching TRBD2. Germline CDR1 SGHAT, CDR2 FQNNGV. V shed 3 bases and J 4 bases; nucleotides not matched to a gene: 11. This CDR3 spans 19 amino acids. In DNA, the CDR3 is TGTGCCAGCAGCTTTTTAGGGGGGGGACTAGCGGGAGTATACAATGAGCAGTTCTTC. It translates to CASSFLGGGLAGVYNEQFF.

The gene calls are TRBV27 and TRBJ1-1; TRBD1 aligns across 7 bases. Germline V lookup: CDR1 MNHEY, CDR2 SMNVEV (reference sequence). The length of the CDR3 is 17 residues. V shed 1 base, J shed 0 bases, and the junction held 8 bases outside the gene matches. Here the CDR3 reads CASSLLGTASMNTEAFF. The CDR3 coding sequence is TGTGCCAGCAGTTTATTGGGGACAGCCTCAATGAACACTGAAGCTTTCTTT.

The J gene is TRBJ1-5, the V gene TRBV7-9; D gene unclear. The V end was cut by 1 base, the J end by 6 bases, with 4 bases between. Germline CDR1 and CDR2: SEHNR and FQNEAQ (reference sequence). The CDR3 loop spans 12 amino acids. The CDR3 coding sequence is TGTGCCAGCAGCTTAGGTTCTCAGCCCCAGCATTTT. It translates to CASSLGSQPQHF.

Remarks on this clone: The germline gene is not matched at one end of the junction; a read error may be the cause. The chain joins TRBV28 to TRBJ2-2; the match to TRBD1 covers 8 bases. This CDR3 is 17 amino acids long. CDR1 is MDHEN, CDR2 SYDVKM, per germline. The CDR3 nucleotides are TGTGCCAGCAGTTTACCCAGCGGACAGGGAGACACCGGGGAGCTGCTTTTT. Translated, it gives CASSLPSGQGDTGELLF.

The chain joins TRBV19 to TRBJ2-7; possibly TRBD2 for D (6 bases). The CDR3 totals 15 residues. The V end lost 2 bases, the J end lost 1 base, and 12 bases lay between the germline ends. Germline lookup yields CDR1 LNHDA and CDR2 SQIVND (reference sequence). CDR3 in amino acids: CASSIISGSSYEQYF. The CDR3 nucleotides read TGTGCCAGTAGTATAATTAGCGGCAGTTCCTACGAGCAGTACTTC.

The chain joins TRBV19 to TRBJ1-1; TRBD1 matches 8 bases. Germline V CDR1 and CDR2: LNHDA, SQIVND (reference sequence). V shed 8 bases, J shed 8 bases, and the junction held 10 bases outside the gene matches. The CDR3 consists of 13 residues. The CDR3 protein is CASRQGSPAEAFF. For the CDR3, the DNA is TGTGCCAGTCGACAGGGGTCGCCCGCAGAAGCTTTCTTT.

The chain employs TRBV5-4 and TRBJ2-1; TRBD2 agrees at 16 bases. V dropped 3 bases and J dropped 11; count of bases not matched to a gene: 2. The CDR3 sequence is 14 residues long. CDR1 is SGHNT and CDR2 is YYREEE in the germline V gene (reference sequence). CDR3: CASSSGLAGGKQFF. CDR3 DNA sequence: TGTGCCAGCAGCTCGGGACTAGCGGGAGGGAAGCAGTTCTTC.

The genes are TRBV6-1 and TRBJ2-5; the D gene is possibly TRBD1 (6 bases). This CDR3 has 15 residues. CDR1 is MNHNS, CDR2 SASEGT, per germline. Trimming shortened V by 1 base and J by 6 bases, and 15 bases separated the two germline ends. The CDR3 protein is CASSEGKTGLQTQYF. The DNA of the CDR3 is TGTGCCAGCAGTGAAGGAAAAACAGGGTTGCAGACCCAGTACTTC.

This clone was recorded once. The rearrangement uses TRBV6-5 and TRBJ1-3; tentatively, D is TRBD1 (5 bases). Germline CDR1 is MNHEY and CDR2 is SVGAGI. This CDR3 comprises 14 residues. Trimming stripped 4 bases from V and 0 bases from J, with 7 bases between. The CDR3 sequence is CASSLDTSGNTIYF. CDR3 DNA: TGTGCCAGCAGTTTGGACACCTCTGGAAACACCATATATTTT.

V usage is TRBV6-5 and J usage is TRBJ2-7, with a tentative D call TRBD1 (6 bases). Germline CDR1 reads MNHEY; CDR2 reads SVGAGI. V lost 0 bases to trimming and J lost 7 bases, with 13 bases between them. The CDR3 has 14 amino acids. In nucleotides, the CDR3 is TGTGCCAGCAGTTACTCGACCAGGGGAATAGAGCAGTACTTC. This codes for CASSYSTRGIEQYF.

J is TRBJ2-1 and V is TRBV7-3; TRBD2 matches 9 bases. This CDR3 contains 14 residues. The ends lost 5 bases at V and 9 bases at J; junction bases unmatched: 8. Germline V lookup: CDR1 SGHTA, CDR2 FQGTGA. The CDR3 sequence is CASSVIAGAGEQFF. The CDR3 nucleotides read TGTGCCAGCAGCGTGATAGCGGGAGCCGGTGAGCAGTTCTTC.

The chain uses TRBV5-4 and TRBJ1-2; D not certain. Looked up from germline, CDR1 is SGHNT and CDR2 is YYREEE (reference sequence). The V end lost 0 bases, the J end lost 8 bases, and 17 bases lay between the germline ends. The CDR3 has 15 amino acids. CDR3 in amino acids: CASSLVGEGYPGYTF. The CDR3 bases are TGTGCCAGCAGCTTGGTCGGGGAGGGTTATCCAGGCTACACCTTC.

The CDR3 DNA reads as TGTGCCAGCAGGCCGGGACAGATGAACACTGAAGCTTTCTTT. It yields the protein CASRPGQMNTEAFF. The rearrangement uses TRBV27 and TRBJ1-1; 7 nucleotides line up with TRBD1. This CDR3 region has 14 residues. Germline trimming cut 6 bases from V and 0 bases from J; bases unmatched to any gene: 4. The V gene's germline CDR1 is MNHEY and CDR2 SMNVEV (reference sequence).

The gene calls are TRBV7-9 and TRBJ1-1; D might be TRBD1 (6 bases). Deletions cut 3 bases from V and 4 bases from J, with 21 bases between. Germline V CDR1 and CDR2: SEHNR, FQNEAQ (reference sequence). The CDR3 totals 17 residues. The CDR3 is CASSFIGGGSLSTEAFF. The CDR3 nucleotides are TGTGCCAGCAGCTTCATAGGGGGAGGCTCCTTGAGCACTGAAGCTTTCTTT.

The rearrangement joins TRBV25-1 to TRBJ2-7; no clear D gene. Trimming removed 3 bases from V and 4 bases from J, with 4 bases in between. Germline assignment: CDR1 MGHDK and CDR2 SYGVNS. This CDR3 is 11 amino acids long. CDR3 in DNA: TGTGCCAGCAGTGAGGGGTACGAGCAGTACTTC. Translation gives CASSEGYEQYF.

CDR3 sequence: CASSLVPSEEFF. The CDR3 DNA is TGCGCCAGCAGCTTGGTCCCCTCAGAGGAGTTCTTC. J is TRBJ2-1 and V is TRBV5-1; D ambiguous. The CDR3 is 12 amino acids. CDR1 is SGHRS, CDR2 YFSETQ, per germline. Between the trimmed V and J ends, which lost 0 bases and 14 bases, there was a span of 12 bases.

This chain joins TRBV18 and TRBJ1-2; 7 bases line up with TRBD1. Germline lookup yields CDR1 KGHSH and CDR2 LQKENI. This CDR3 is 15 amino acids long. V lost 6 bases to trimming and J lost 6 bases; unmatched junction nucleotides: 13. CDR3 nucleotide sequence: TGTGCCAGCTCCCCCTCCGGGACAGTCCTTGATGGCTACACCTTC. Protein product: CASSPSGTVLDGYTF.